Following are 24 T cell receptor beta chains from one sample sequenced in a study of blood T cell repertoires in COVID-19. Repertoires were generated with immunoSEQ multiplex PCR, while TCRdb's copy carries only in-frame clones and drops some. The sample shows 200,000 or so clones, approximately 86% of them seen only once. The source material was peripheral blood. The receptor set was obtained from a man aged 60 to 69 with acute or convalescent COVID-19.

This clone was seen a single time. This chain uses TRBV7-6 with TRBJ2-3, with TRBD1 identical over 9 bases. This CDR3 region has 15 residues. Per germline, CDR1 SGHVS and CDR2 FNYEAQ. The trim removed 6 bases at V and 1 base at J, leaving 5 bases unmatched. CDR3: CASSYRDRGTDTQYF. The CDR3 DNA reads TGTGCCAGCAGTTACCGGGACAGGGGCACAGATACGCAGTATTTT. Full variable domain (outside the CDR3, taken from reference TRBV7-6 and TRBJ2-3): GAGVSQSPRYKVTKRGQDVALRCDPISGHVSLYWYRQALGQGPEFLTYFNYEAQQDKSGLPNDRFSAERPEGSISTLTIQRTEQRDSAMYRCASSYRDRGTDTQYFGPGTRLTVL.

The rearrangement uses TRBV7-2 and TRBJ2-1; weak D call: TRBD1 (6 bases). In germline, CDR1 is SGHTA, CDR2 FQGNSA. The CDR3 covers 14 residues. V dropped 4 bases and J dropped 5 bases, with 12 bases sitting between them. The CDR3 sequence is CASSSVGGHNEQFF. The CDR3 DNA reads TGTGCCAGCAGCTCTGTAGGGGGACACAATGAGCAGTTCTTC.

Written as DNA, the CDR3 is TGTGCCAGCAGCTCCTTCGCGACTAGCGGGGGGAGTCTTGGTGAGCAGTTCTTC. It codes for CASSSFATSGGSLGEQFF. The chain combines TRBV7-6 with TRBJ2-1, with 13 bases identical to TRBD2. The V segment lost 4 bases and the J segment 9 bases; nucleotides outside the gene matches: 15. The length of the CDR3 is 18 residues. Germline loops: CDR1 SGHVS, CDR2 FNYEAQ.

The chain has TRBV23-1 and TRBJ1-3; D uncertain. TRBV23-1 is an open reading frame, and its role is uncertain. CDR3 length equals 16 residues. V lost 3 bases to trimming and J lost 0 bases, with 12 bases between them. This CDR3 is CASSHEGETSGNTIYF. The CDR3 DNA sequence: TGCGCCAGCAGTCACGAGGGAGAGACCTCTGGAAACACCATATATTTT.

This clone was recorded only once. The J gene is TRBJ1-2, the V gene TRBV5-8; 9 nucleotides agree with TRBD1. J lost 6 bases, V lost 4 bases, and 10 bases had no gene match. Germline values: CDR1 SGHTS, CDR2 YDEGEE. The CDR3 spans 15 residues. This CDR3 reads CASSPGQGRAHGYTF. CDR3 DNA: TGTGCCAGCAGCCCTGGACAGGGGCGGGCGCATGGCTACACCTTC.

This chain uses TRBV10-1 with TRBJ1-6; 11 bases are shared with TRBD1. The CDR3 is 21 residues long. Trimming cost V 5 bases and J 9 bases; bases outside gene matches: 24. The germline CDR1 and CDR2 sequences are WNHNN and SYGVQD (reference sequence). This CDR3 is CASSLSPPGQGVLGAVSPLHF. The CDR3 DNA reads as TGCGCCAGCAGTTTGTCCCCCCCGGGACAGGGGGTACTAGGTGCCGTTTCACCCCTCCACTTT.

The rearrangement uses TRBV5-1 and TRBJ2-2; D possibly corresponds to TRBD1 (5 bases). The germline gives CDR1 SGHRS, CDR2 YFSETQ. The germline V and J ends were trimmed by 5 bases and 1 base, with 15 bases remaining between them. There are 16 residues in the CDR3. The CDR3 loop is CASSLDSPLNTGELFF. CDR3 coding DNA: TGCGCCAGCAGTCTCGACAGCCCCTTGAACACCGGGGAGCTGTTTTTT.

The chain couples TRBV5-1 to TRBJ2-7; maybe TRBD2 (5 bases). The CDR3 consists of 13 residues. V was trimmed by 2 bases and J by 1 base, leaving 7 bases between them. Germline values: CDR1 SGHRS, CDR2 YFSETQ. The chain's CDR3 is CASSFGDSYEQYF. The CDR3 region has the DNA TGCGCCAGCAGCTTCGGGGATTCCTACGAGCAGTACTTC.

The V and J genes are TRBV9 and TRBJ2-7; 8 nucleotides line up with TRBD1. This CDR3 is built from 14 residues. Unmatched junction bases numbered 6, after V lost 3 bases and J lost 4 bases. The germline V gene encodes CDR1 SGDLS and CDR2 YYNGEE. CDR3 region: CASSAGDRFYEQYF. In DNA, the CDR3 is TGTGCCAGCAGCGCAGGGGACAGGTTTTACGAGCAGTACTTC.

CDR3 region: CASSNPRGGRTWEQYF. CDR3 bases: TGTGCCAGCAGTAATCCTCGGGGGGGGCGGACGTGGGAGCAGTACTTC. V gene TRBV6-6 combines with J gene TRBJ2-7; 8 positions agree with TRBD2. This CDR3 region has 16 residues. The V gene's germline CDR1 is MNHNY and CDR2 SVGAGI (reference sequence). V shed 5 bases and J 7 bases; nucleotides not matched to a gene: 16.

The rearrangement uses TRBV12-5 and TRBJ1-1; TRBD1 matches 7 bases. This CDR3 is built from 14 residues. Germline CDR1 reads LGHNT; CDR2 reads FRNRAP. After removal of 0 bases from V and 10 bases from J, the junction contained 8 bases not matched to a gene. Here the CDR3 DNA reads TGTGCTAGTGGTTTGGTACATGGAGGGGGCACAGCTTTCTTT. Translated: CASGLVHGGGTAFF.

The chain couples TRBV5-5 to TRBJ2-7, with D possibly TRBD1 on 5 matching bases. The CDR3 spans 16 residues. Germline loops: CDR1 SGHKS, CDR2 YYEKEE (reference sequence). V was shortened by 0 bases and J by 3 bases, with 16 bases between the two germline ends. CDR3 amino acids: CASSLASAGLLYEQYF. The CDR3 DNA reads TGTGCCAGCAGCTTGGCCTCGGCAGGGCTCCTCTACGAGCAGTACTTC.

This sequence joins TRBV7-3 and TRBJ2-3, with 12 bases that match TRBD2. V trimming: 3 bases; J trimming: 2 bases; junction bases outside the gene matches: 3. The CDR3 runs 16 residues. Germline V CDR1 and CDR2: SGHTA, FQGTGA. The CDR3 DNA is TGTGCCAGCAGCTTCCTAGCGGGGGGGCCCACAGATACGCAGTATTTT. Protein product: CASSFLAGGPTDTQYF.

The V and J genes are TRBV4-3 and TRBJ2-3; TRBD2 agrees at 15 bases. V dropped 0 bases and J dropped 1; count of bases not matched to a gene: 11. There are 21 residues in the CDR3. CDR1 and CDR2 from the germline V gene are LGHNA and YSLEER. This CDR3 is CASSQDLGGLAGGTGTDTQYF. The CDR3 DNA follows: TGCGCCAGCAGCCAAGATCTTGGTGGACTAGCGGGGGGGACGGGCACAGATACGCAGTATTTT.

This chain connects TRBV6-5 to TRBJ1-2, with D possibly matching TRBD1 (6 bases). The germline CDR1 and CDR2 sequences are MNHEY and SVGAGI. This CDR3 has 15 amino acids. V lost 0 bases and J 4 bases, leaving 12 bases between the germline ends. The CDR3 coding sequence is TGTGCCAGCAGTTACTCACAGGGCAGAATCTATGGCTACACCTTC. Translating it yields CASSYSQGRIYGYTF.

This clone showed up just a few times. V usage is TRBV7-9 and J usage is TRBJ2-7; D is possibly TRBD1 (5 bases). Deletions cut 5 bases from V and 4 bases from J, with 15 bases between. The CDR3 length is 14 residues. In germline, CDR1 is SEHNR, CDR2 FQNEAQ (reference sequence). The CDR3 reads CASSPRGSMYEQYF. CDR3 bases: TGTGCCAGCAGCCCTAGGGGCTCGATGTACGAGCAGTACTTC.

The chain carries TRBV7-2 and TRBJ1-5; tentatively, D is TRBD1 (6 bases). Germline lookup yields CDR1 SGHTA and CDR2 FQGNSA. This CDR3 is 14 amino acids long. The V end lost 4 bases, the J end lost 7 bases, and 14 bases lay between the germline ends. In DNA, the CDR3 is TGTGCCAGCAGCTCAACCCCGGGGGGCCAGCCCCAGCATTTT. It specifies CASSSTPGGQPQHF.

The V call is TRBV28, the J call TRBJ1-5; unclear D gene. CDR3 length equals 16 residues. Trimming took 1 base from V and 3 from J, leaving 13 bases between them. The germline gives CDR1 MDHEN, CDR2 SYDVKM. The DNA of the CDR3 is TGTGCCAGCAGTTTATTTCGCAGGAAATCCAATCAGCCCCAGCATTTT. Translating it yields CASSLFRRKSNQPQHF.

This clone was counted once. CDR3 amino acids: CASSLSMTGTADTQYF. For the CDR3, the DNA is TGCGCCAGCAGCTTGTCCATGACAGGGACAGCAGATACGCAGTATTTT. The V call is TRBV5-1, the J call TRBJ2-3; 7 nucleotides agree with TRBD1. The germline V gene has CDR1 SGHRS and CDR2 YFSETQ. V lost 1 base and J lost 4; bases outside the gene matches: 9. This CDR3 spans 16 amino acids.

This clone was found a few times. The chain employs TRBV6-5 and TRBJ2-7, with D possibly matching TRBD2 (7 bases). This CDR3 is built from 15 residues. CDR1 and CDR2 from the germline V gene are MNHEY and SVGAGI. Trimming shortened V by 4 bases and J by 3 bases, and 16 bases separated the two germline ends. CDR3 in amino acids: CASSLQRDTYYEQYF. As DNA, the CDR3 is TGTGCCAGCAGTTTACAGCGGGACACTTACTACGAGCAGTACTTC.

V gene TRBV28 combines with J gene TRBJ1-2; maybe TRBD1 (5 bases). The germline V gene has CDR1 MDHEN and CDR2 SYDVKM. The CDR3 extends over 15 amino acids. V was shortened by 1 base and J by 4 bases, with 13 bases between the two germline ends. This CDR3 reads CASSLLGVRAYGYTF. CDR3 in DNA: TGTGCCAGCAGTTTATTGGGCGTCAGGGCCTATGGCTACACCTTC.

The chain is built from TRBV27 and TRBJ1-2; 8 bases are a match to TRBD1. The CDR3 runs to 14 residues. Trimming at V came to 5 bases and at J to 4 bases, leaving 6 bases not matched to a gene. Germline lookup yields CDR1 MNHEY and CDR2 SMNVEV (reference sequence). CDR3 protein: CASSPRDRFYGYTF. Here the CDR3 DNA reads TGTGCCAGCAGTCCCCGGGACAGGTTCTATGGCTACACCTTC.

This chain uses TRBV18 with TRBJ1-4; the D gene is possibly TRBD1 (6 bases). V was shortened by 6 bases and J by 6 bases, with 11 bases between the two germline ends. The germline V gene encodes CDR1 KGHSH and CDR2 LQKENI. This CDR3 has 13 residues. The CDR3 here is CASSPRQDEKLFF. In DNA form, the CDR3 reads TGTGCCAGCTCCCCCCGACAGGATGAAAAACTGTTTTTT.

CDR3 sequence: CASSGGQGAFGQFF. CDR3 coding DNA: TGTGCCAGCAGCGGGGGACAGGGGGCTTTTGGGCAGTTCTTC. The genes are TRBV7-2 and TRBJ2-1, with 12 positions matching TRBD1. The CDR3 has 14 amino acids. V lost 5 bases and J lost 12; bases outside the gene matches: 8. CDR1 is SGHTA, CDR2 FQGNSA, per germline. The variable domain in full, with the rest retrieved from reference TRBV7-2 and TRBJ2-1, is GAGVSQSPSNKVTEKGKDVELRCDPISGHTALYWYRQSLGQGLEFLIYFQGNSAPDKSGLPSDRFSAERTGGSVSTLTIQRTQQEDSAVYLCASSGGQGAFGQFFGPGTRLTVL.